The 26 T cell receptor beta chains below come from one sample, sequenced in a study of blood T cell repertoires in COVID-19. Sequenced by immunoSEQ multiplex PCR; TCRdb stores in-frame clones only, minus some. This sample has over 85,000 clones, with around 90% found just once. The sample consisted of peripheral blood. The receptor set was obtained from a human donor in a cohort sampled during active COVID-19.

This chain links TRBV25-1 with TRBJ1-5; D ambiguous. V lost 4 bases and J 0 bases, leaving 4 bases between the germline ends. The germline CDR1 and CDR2 sequences are MGHDK and SYGVNS. This CDR3 has 13 residues. This chain's CDR3 is CASSGSSNQPQHF. The CDR3 region has the DNA TGTGCCAGCAGTGGTAGTAGCAATCAGCCCCAGCATTTT.

The chain has TRBV19 and TRBJ1-2; 10 bases fit TRBD1. Trimming cost V 4 bases and J 4 bases; bases outside gene matches: 6. CDR3 size: 15 residues. Germline V lookup: CDR1 LNHDA, CDR2 SQIVND (reference sequence). CDR3: CASSTTGTGVYGYTF. The CDR3 region has the DNA TGTGCCAGTAGTACAACCGGGACAGGGGTCTATGGCTACACCTTC.

The sample holds many counts of this clone. The chain recombines TRBV19 with TRBJ1-5, with 8 bases fitting TRBD1. CDR1 is LNHDA and CDR2 is SQIVND in the germline V gene (reference sequence). This CDR3 is built from 19 residues. V lost 3 bases to trimming and J lost 4 bases; unmatched junction nucleotides: 17. CDR3 region: CASSISRTGMFETNQPQHF. CDR3 coding DNA: TGTGCCAGTAGTATTTCAAGGACAGGGATGTTCGAAACAAATCAGCCCCAGCATTTT.

V and J are TRBV4-1 and TRBJ1-2; unclear D gene. Germline CDR1 reads MGHRA; CDR2 reads YSYEKL. The ends were cut back, 7 bases at V and 4 bases at J, with 19 bases in the middle. The CDR3 contains 15 residues. This CDR3 is CASTPGLIELYGYTF. As DNA, the CDR3 is TGCGCCAGCACCCCCGGTCTCATTGAGCTCTATGGCTACACCTTC.

The rearrangement joins TRBV6-2 or TRBV6-3 to TRBJ1-2, with TRBD1 identical over 7 bases. Germline V gene lookup returns CDR1 MNHEY and CDR2 SVGEGT. CDR3 size: 15 residues. With 6 bases clipped from V and 4 bases from J, the junction kept 11 bases outside the gene matches. CDR3: CASSSGQTGSYGYTF. CDR3 coding DNA: TGTGCCAGCAGCTCGGGACAGACCGGTTCCTATGGCTACACCTTC.

As DNA, the CDR3 is TGTGCCAGCAGCTACCCTCCGGGACTAGCGGGAGCTGAAGAGCAGTTCTTC. Its translation: CASSYPPGLAGAEEQFF. J is TRBJ2-1 and V is TRBV7-2; 14 bases are a match to TRBD2. The CDR3 runs 17 residues. The J segment lost 10 bases and the V segment lost 4 bases, leaving 12 bases of the junction unmatched. From germline, CDR1 is SGHTA and CDR2 FQGNSA.

V and J are TRBV12-3 or TRBV12-4 and TRBJ1-1; 7 positions agree with TRBD1. CDR3 length: 13 residues. V dropped 7 bases and J dropped 1; count of bases not matched to a gene: 3. CDR3 region: CASIQGGNTEAFF. The CDR3 DNA sequence: TGTGCCAGCATCCAGGGGGGGAACACTGAAGCTTTCTTT.

This chain connects TRBV5-4 to TRBJ2-7; D remains ambiguous. Germline CDR1 and CDR2: SGHNT and YYREEE (reference sequence). V lost 1 base and J lost 5, with 4 bases in between. The CDR3 has 11 residues. CDR3 in DNA: TGTGCCAGCAGCTTGAATAACGAGCAGTACTTC. Its protein product is CASSLNNEQYF.

This clone was found once. The chain couples TRBV30 to TRBJ1-5, with D perhaps matching TRBD1 (6 bases). The CDR3 has 14 amino acids. With 0 bases removed from V and 7 bases from J, the gap between germline ends came to 13 bases. Germline CDR1 GTSNPN, CDR2 SVGIG (reference sequence). In DNA, the CDR3 is TGTGCCTGGAGTGTAAAGGGGGTCGGGCAGCCCCAGCATTTT. It specifies CAWSVKGVGQPQHF.

This CDR3 is CAISEERDREQYF. In DNA, the CDR3 is TGTGCCATCAGTGAGGAGCGGGACCGCGAGCAGTACTTC. This chain links TRBV10-3 with TRBJ2-7; TRBD2 matches 7 bases. The CDR3 spans 13 residues. Germline-derived CDR1 and CDR2 are ENHRY and SYGVKD. J lost 6 bases, V lost 2 bases, and 4 bases had no gene match.

The chain joins TRBV27 to TRBJ2-2; 9 bases are a match to TRBD2. Germline CDR1 is MNHEY and CDR2 is SMNVEV (reference sequence). The junction had 5 bases not matched to a gene; V was cut back by 5 bases and J by 7 bases. This CDR3 is built from 14 residues. The CDR3 DNA reads as TGTGCCAGCAGTAGCGGGGGGCTAGTCGGGGAGCTGTTTTTT. Amino acid sequence: CASSSGGLVGELFF.

This clone was detected only once. The J gene is TRBJ1-2, the V gene TRBV18; 8 nucleotides align to TRBD1. Germline V gives CDR1 KGHSH, CDR2 LQKENI. V was clipped by 3 bases and J by 3 bases; unmatched bases: 0. CDR3 length: 13 amino acids. The CDR3 bases are TGTGCCAGCTCACCGACAGGGGACTATGGCTACACCTTC. Translation: CASSPTGDYGYTF. The full variable domain, completed using reference TRBV18 and TRBJ1-2, is NAGVMQNPRHLVRRRGQEARLRCSPMKGHSHVYWYRQLPEEGLKFMVYLQKENIIDESGMPKERFSAEFPKEGPSILRIQQVVRGDSAAYFCASSPTGDYGYTFGSGTRLTVV.

The V gene is TRBV5-1, the J gene TRBJ1-1, with TRBD1 identical over 7 bases. The junction had 7 bases not matched to a gene; V was cut back by 4 bases and J by 1 base. CDR3 size: 15 residues. CDR1 is SGHRS and CDR2 is YFSETQ in the germline V gene. The CDR3 DNA reads TGCGCCAGCAGCGGATACAGGGGCCGGAACACTGAAGCTTTCTTT. Protein product: CASSGYRGRNTEAFF.

The DNA of the CDR3 is TGTGCCAGCAGCCAACTAGCGCAGACTAGCACAGATACGCAGTATTTT. This gives the protein CASSQLAQTSTDTQYF. This chain joins TRBV7-2 and TRBJ2-3; TRBD2 matches 7 bases. Unmatched junction bases numbered 8, after V lost 5 bases and J lost 0 bases. The CDR3 sequence is 16 residues long. CDR1 and CDR2 from the germline V gene are SGHTA and FQGNSA.

This clone was seen a single time. The gene calls are TRBV6-5 and TRBJ1-1; weak D call: TRBD1 (5 bases). Germline assignment: CDR1 MNHEY and CDR2 SVGAGI. Trimming removed 7 bases at V and 10 bases at J, with 19 bases between. The CDR3 spans 13 residues. This chain's CDR3 is CASTLRDSRGAFF. The CDR3, as DNA: TGTGCCAGCACCCTCCGGGACTCCCGGGGAGCTTTCTTT.

This sequence joins TRBV5-4 and TRBJ2-5; 8 bases match TRBD1. The CDR3 runs to 18 residues. V was pared by 4 bases and J by 0 bases, with 14 bases of the junction left unmatched. The germline gives CDR1 SGHNT, CDR2 YYREEE (reference sequence). The CDR3 DNA reads as TGTGCCAGCAGCCGGGGGCCCGACAGGGGTCGGTACCAAGAGACCCAGTACTTC. Amino acid sequence: CASSRGPDRGRYQETQYF.

The gene calls are TRBV20-1 and TRBJ1-5, with D unresolved. CDR3 size: 14 residues. Trimming took 3 bases from V and 2 from J, leaving 11 bases between them. Germline V gene lookup returns CDR1 DFQATT and CDR2 SNEGSKA (reference sequence). The chain's CDR3 is CSASSGYGNQPQHF. The CDR3 nucleotides are TGCAGTGCTAGTTCGGGTTACGGCAATCAGCCCCAGCATTTT.

The chain is built from TRBV5-1 and TRBJ1-1; 7 bases fit TRBD1. The CDR3 is 14 amino acids. With 6 bases clipped from V and 2 bases from J, the junction kept 7 bases outside the gene matches. Germline CDR1 and CDR2: SGHRS and YFSETQ. CDR3 nucleotide sequence: TGCGCCAGCAAACGGGACAGCCTTAACACTGAAGCTTTCTTT. This gives the protein CASKRDSLNTEAFF.

The CDR3 DNA reads TGCGCCAGCAGCCAAGGGGTCAGGGTGCCTGAAGCTTTCTTT. This codes for CASSQGVRVPEAFF. The V gene is TRBV4-1, the J gene TRBJ1-1; TRBD1 might be the D (5 bases). Germline V gene lookup returns CDR1 MGHRA and CDR2 YSYEKL. The CDR3 is 14 residues long. The V and J ends lost 1 base and 6 bases respectively, with 12 bases between them.

Points on this clone: The junction does not match germline at one end; this may be a read error. The chain uses TRBV5-8 and TRBJ1-1; no definite D call. The CDR3 totals 10 residues. Germline V gives CDR1 SGHTS, CDR2 YDEGEE. The CDR3 region has the DNA TGTGCCAGCAGCTTACCACGTGGCCAGTGG. Amino acids: CASSLPRGQW.

This chain links TRBV18 with TRBJ1-1; D might be TRBD1 (5 bases). This CDR3 has 16 residues. The germline gives CDR1 KGHSH, CDR2 LQKENI. V lost 1 base and J lost 1, with 13 bases in between. The CDR3 region has the DNA TGTGCCAGCTCACCACAGGCAGGGCGGGAGAACACTGAAGCTTTCTTT. It encodes CASSPQAGRENTEAFF.

The rearrangement uses TRBV24-1 and TRBJ2-5; D is possibly TRBD2 (5 bases). Trimming shortened V by 4 bases and J by 1 base, and 9 bases separated the two germline ends. The CDR3 consists of 14 residues. Germline V gene sequence: CDR1 KGHDR, CDR2 SFDVKD. The CDR3 reads CATSEEASQETQYF. The DNA of the CDR3 is TGTGCCACCAGTGAGGAGGCCTCCCAAGAGACCCAGTACTTC.

The rearrangement joins TRBV29-1 to TRBJ2-2; D not certain. The CDR3 totals 13 residues. Trimming removed 3 bases at V and 6 bases at J, with 11 bases between. Germline V gene sequence: CDR1 SQVTM, CDR2 ANQGSEA. The CDR3 coding sequence is TGCAGCGTTGAGGGTAGCCGGGCCGGGGAGCTGTTTTTT. The encoded protein is CSVEGSRAGELFF.

This chain connects TRBV7-9 to TRBJ2-7; TRBD2 aligns across 8 bases. Germline CDR1 and CDR2: SEHNR and FQNEAQ (reference sequence). Trimming at V came to 10 bases and at J to 3 bases, leaving 2 bases not matched to a gene. The CDR3 has 11 residues. The CDR3 nucleotides are TGTGCCACAGCGGGGGACTACGAGCAGTACTTC. As protein: CATAGDYEQYF.

The genes are TRBV6-2 or TRBV6-3 and TRBJ1-1; 12 positions agree with TRBD1. The CDR3 covers 17 residues. Germline V gene sequence: CDR1 MNHEY, CDR2 SVGEGT. The junction had 14 bases not matched to a gene; V was cut back by 6 bases and J by 6 bases. CDR3 loop: CASSRHRDRGRSAEAFF. CDR3 in DNA: TGTGCCAGCAGCCGCCACCGGGACAGGGGGCGAAGCGCTGAAGCTTTCTTT.

The chain uses TRBV4-1 and TRBJ2-1; D may be TRBD1 (6 bases). The CDR3 length is 14 residues. V dropped 0 bases and J dropped 5 bases, with 8 bases sitting between them. Germline CDR1 MGHRA, CDR2 YSYEKL. The CDR3 region has the DNA TGCGCCAGCAGCCAAGAGAGGACAGACAATGAGCAGTTCTTC. Protein product: CASSQERTDNEQFF.